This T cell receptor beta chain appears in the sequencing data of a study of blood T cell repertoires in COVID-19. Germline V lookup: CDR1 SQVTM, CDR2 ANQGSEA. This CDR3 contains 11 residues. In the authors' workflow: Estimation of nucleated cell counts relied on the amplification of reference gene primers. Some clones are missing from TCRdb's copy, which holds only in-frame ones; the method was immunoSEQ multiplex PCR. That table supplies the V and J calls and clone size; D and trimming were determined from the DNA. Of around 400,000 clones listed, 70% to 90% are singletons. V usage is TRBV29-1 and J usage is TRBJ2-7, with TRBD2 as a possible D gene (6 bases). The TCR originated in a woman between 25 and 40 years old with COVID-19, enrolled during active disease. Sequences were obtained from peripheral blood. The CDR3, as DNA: TGCAGTTCTCGCGGGGTCTTGGAGCAGTACTTC. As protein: CSSRGVLEQYF.